This TCR beta chain originates from a study of identical twins. General study points: Model-predicted out-of-frame TCR alpha sharing fell below observed values in monozygotic twins. Out-of-frame alpha sequences that twins shared showed excess low generation probability. Memory repertoires lacked the insertion deficit that abundant cord blood beta clonotypes showed.

The V and J ends lost 6 bases and 1 base respectively, with 6 bases between them. This CDR3 comprises 11 residues. Germline loops: CDR1 SQVTM, CDR2 ANQGSEA. In regard to this clonotype: Its specificity is not known.

Template switching (which added a universal primer site) was used, and cDNA carried unique molecular identifiers. TCRdb processed the 5' RACE reads anew with MiXCR; each CDR3 protein has one entry. The table includes fewer than 650,000 distinct CDR3 sequences, 9.5% to 10% detected once. These data were also reused for a study on yellow fever vaccine responses in identical twins.

This clonotype was obtained from a woman aged 18-29 years in good health. This sequence joins TRBV29-1 and TRBJ1-1, with D unresolved. Sequencing was done on a sample of PBMCs. CDR3 protein: CSVWGNTEAFF. The CDR3 bases are TGCAGCGTATGGGGGAACACTGAAGCTTTCTTT.